A selection of T cell receptor beta chains follows, all from one sample in a study of blood T cell repertoires in COVID-19. Produced via immunoSEQ multiplex PCR; TCRdb's table is partial and in-frame only. The repertoire includes fewer than 350,000 clones, around 85% of them detected once, and 2.5% to 3% sits in the top ten. Sequenced: PBMCs or T cells enriched from blood (not recorded which). These TCRs come from a woman aged 45-59 years who had recovered from COVID-19. The CDR3 runs from the conserved cysteine through the conserved F or W. A D gene is named only where the DNA matches it firmly. Not every row has a clone size; where given, it reads once, few, many or a size class.

clone size	D gene	V gene	J gene	CDR3 DNA	CDR3 protein
-	-	TRBV27	TRBJ2-5	TGTGCCAGCAGAATACAAGAGACCCAGTACTTC	CASRIQETQYF
-	-	TRBV6-6	TRBJ1-6	TGTGCCAGCATGCCCCGCGCCCTATCCCCCCTCCACTTT	CASMPRALSPLHF
-	-	TRBV7-9	TRBJ1-5	TGTGCCAGCAGCTTACAGGGCAATCAGCCCCAGCATTTT	CASSLQGNQPQHF
-	-	TRBV7-6	TRBJ2-3	TGTGCCAGCAGTTCCCGGAGGACAGTGGCCGATACGCAGTATTTT	CASSSRRTVADTQYF
-	-	TRBV7-2	TRBJ1-1	TGTGCCAGCGGACTACGACAGAGGAACACTGAAGCTTTCTTT	CASGLRQRNTEAFF
-	-	TRBV5-1	TRBJ2-7	TGCGCCAGCAGCTTGGCGGTCGGAGACTACGAGCAGTACTTC	CASSLAVGDYEQYF
-	TRBD1	TRBV5-1	TRBJ2-3	TGCGCCAGCAGCTTCAGGACAGGGGACACCGATACGCAGTATTTT	CASSFRTGDTDTQYF
-	-	TRBV6-5	TRBJ1-1	TGTGCCAGCAGTCCCCCGCGCCAAATGAACACTGAAGCTTTCTTT	CASSPPRQMNTEAFF
-	TRBD1	TRBV28	TRBJ1-5	TGTGCCAGCAGTTTTCAGCCGGGACAGGGAAATCAGCCCCAGCATTTT	CASSFQPGQGNQPQHF
few	TRBD1	TRBV15	TRBJ1-2	TGTGCCACCAGCCAGGAGGACAGGGGCTATGGCTACACCTTC	CATSQEDRGYGYTF
-	-	TRBV11-3	TRBJ2-5	TGTGCCAGCAGCTCCGCCGGAGGGGGCGCGGAGACCCAGTACTTC	CASSSAGGGAETQYF
-	-	TRBV5-1	TRBJ2-7	TGCGCCAGCAGCCACCGATTAAGTGGGGCGGACGAGCAGTACTTC	CASSHRLSGADEQYF
once	-	TRBV28	TRBJ1-1	TGTGCCAGCAGTTTCAGGGGGAACACTGAAGCTTTCTTT	CASSFRGNTEAFF
once	-	TRBV6-1	TRBJ1-4	TGTGCCAGCAGTGAAACAGCTAATGAAAAACTGTTTTTT	CASSETANEKLFF
-	-	TRBV12-5	TRBJ2-3	TGTGCTAGTGGTTTGCAGAATACGCAGTATTTT	CASGLQNTQYF
-	-	TRBV7-3	TRBJ1-6	TGTGCCAGCAGCCAACGCCAGGCAGGGGAATCACCCCTCCACTTT	CASSQRQAGESPLHF
-	-	TRBV29-1	TRBJ1-2	TGCAGCGTTGCAGGTATATATAACTATGGCTACACCTTC	CSVAGIYNYGYTF
-	-	TRBV4-1	TRBJ1-5	TGCGCCAGCAGCCAATACGTCGCCGGGTCTCGAGGACAGCCCCAGCATTTT	CASSQYVAGSRGQPQHF
-	-	TRBV19	TRBJ1-5	TGTGCCAGTAGTACACAGGGTAATCAGCCCCAGCATTTT	CASSTQGNQPQHF
-	TRBD1	TRBV19	TRBJ2-3	TGTGCCAGTAGTATAGCACAGGGGTTGACAGATACGCAGTATTTT	CASSIAQGLTDTQYF
-	TRBD1	TRBV6-2/TRBV6-3	TRBJ1-5	TGTGCCAGCAGTTACTCGAAGGGGGCTGGCAATCAGCCCCAGCATTTT	CASSYSKGAGNQPQHF
-	TRBD2	TRBV5-5	TRBJ2-1	TGTGCCAGCAGCTCCCGAGCGCGGACTAGCGGGGGTTATGAGCAGTTCTTC	CASSSRARTSGGYEQFF
-	TRBD2	TRBV29-1	TRBJ2-7	TGCAGCCCCGGGGGCCTAGCGGGACGGTCCTACGAGCAGTACTTC	CSPGGLAGRSYEQYF
-	TRBD2	TRBV19	TRBJ2-7	TGTGCCAGTAGTATTGGGTCTAGCGGGAGGCACGAGCAGTACTTC	CASSIGSSGRHEQYF
-	TRBD2	TRBV6-5	TRBJ2-2	TGTGCCAGCAGCAGCGGGGGAGACCACACCGGGGAGCTGTTTTTT	CASSSGGDHTGELFF
-	TRBD1	TRBV19	TRBJ2-7	TGTGCCAGTACCCAAGGGACAGGGAACTACGAGCAGTACTTC	CASTQGTGNYEQYF
-	-	TRBV29-1	TRBJ2-7	TGCAGCGTTGGTCGACGACTCTCCTACGAGCAGTACTTC	CSVGRRLSYEQYF
-	-	TRBV30	TRBJ1-6	TGTGCCTGGAGTGTAGTGAGCTCCTATAATTCACCCCTCCACTTT	CAWSVVSSYNSPLHF
-	TRBD2	TRBV10-3	TRBJ2-7	TGTGCCATCAGCCCTAGCGGGCAGACCTACGAGCAGTACTTC	CAISPSGQTYEQYF
-	-	TRBV29-1	TRBJ2-7	TGCAGCGTTGTGGGCGGGGAGACCTACGAGCAGTACTTC	CSVVGGETYEQYF
-	TRBD1	TRBV6-5	TRBJ2-3	TGTGCCAGCAGTCAGACAGGGGTCGGAGATACGCAGTATTTT	CASSQTGVGDTQYF
-	-	TRBV9	TRBJ1-2	TGTGCCAGCAGCGCACGGACTGGGTGGGGCTACACCTTC	CASSARTGWGYTF
-	TRBD1	TRBV19	TRBJ2-7	TGTGCCAGTAAAGGGACAGGGAGCTCCTACGAGCAGTACTTC	CASKGTGSSYEQYF
-	-	TRBV12-3/TRBV12-4	TRBJ1-1	TGTGCCAGCGTCTTGAACACTGAAGCTTTCTTT	CASVLNTEAFF
-	TRBD2	TRBV19	TRBJ2-1	TGTGCCAGTAGTCTAGGGACTAGCGGGAGGAATGAGCAGTTCTTC	CASSLGTSGRNEQFF
-	-	TRBV6-1	TRBJ1-2	TGTGCCAGCAGAATAGACAGCCGCTATGGCTACACCTTC	CASRIDSRYGYTF
-	-	TRBV20-1	TRBJ2-4	TGCAGTGCTAGTCCCCCGGGACTGAAAGCCAAAAACATTCAGTACTTC	CSASPPGLKAKNIQYF
-	TRBD1	TRBV12-3/TRBV12-4	TRBJ2-7	TGTGCCAGCAGTTCTGGGACAGGGAACGAGCAGTACTTC	CASSSGTGNEQYF